The source of this T cell receptor (beta chain) is a study of cytomegalovirus exposure and HLA in healthy donors. Each donor's status was that of a healthy bone marrow donor. Findings of the study overall: Some TCR beta chains (164 of them) were listed as cytomegalovirus-associated. Some segments of the V type, notably TRBV6-2 and TRBV6-3, were excluded as indistinguishable.

This clone was observed a handful of times. Its antigen is not identified. Between the trimmed V and J ends, which lost 5 bases and 7 bases, there was a span of 15 bases. CDR1 and CDR2 from the germline V gene are GTSNPN and SVGIG (reference sequence). CDR3 length: 14 amino acids. Researchers ran the PCR with 60 Vbeta and 13 Jbeta primers. TCRdb keeps only in-frame clones here, not all; method: immunoSEQ multiplex PCR. This sample has about 95,000 clones, with around 75% found just once. This sequence originates from a man aged 18 to 35 in good health and CMV-seropositive. This chain uses TRBV30 with TRBJ1-6; D is ambiguous. The sequenced sample consisted of PBMCs. CDR3 bases: TGTGCCTGGGGCCTGGGCCAGACAAATTCACCCCTCCACTTT. Protein product: CAWGLGQTNSPLHF.